The source of this TCR beta chain is a study of T-cell memory formation after mild COVID-19. The wider study: TCR clusters were largely donor specific. Study conclusions and caveats: Within pre-infection memory, some responding clones were found, suggesting cross-reactive memory joined. Shrinking CD4+ clones were chiefly CM and EM; CD8+ ones were chiefly EMRA.

5'RACE primed at constant segments yielded TCR alpha and TCR beta cDNA libraries bearing sample barcodes and UMIs. Each CDR3 protein is one row after TCRdb ran MiXCR on the 5' RACE reads. The sample has over 350,000 distinct CDR3 sequences; less than 25% are singletons. On this clonotype itself: Its antigen remains unidentified.

The sequenced sample was PBMCs or a T cell subset sorted from them (not recorded which). The receptor's source is an adult woman who had mild COVID-19 (a few samples of this study predate the infection). Cell type and time point are not known.

Here the CDR3 DNA reads TGCGCCAGCAGCCCACCAGACAGTCTCTATGGCTACACCTTC. Translating it yields CASSPPDSLYGYTF. The chain uses TRBV5-1 and TRBJ1-2, with D possibly TRBD1 on 5 matching bases. CDR1 is SGHRS, CDR2 YFSETQ, per germline. V dropped 4 bases and J dropped 4 bases, with 14 bases sitting between them. The CDR3 is 14 amino acids.